The sequence of this T cell receptor beta chain was determined in a study of blood T cell repertoires in COVID-19. Germline CDR1 and CDR2: SGHAT and FQNNGV. This CDR3 has 14 amino acids. After removal of 7 bases from V and 0 bases from J, the junction contained 3 bases not matched to a gene. TCRdb keeps only in-frame clones here, not all; method: immunoSEQ multiplex PCR. The sample yields 250,000 to 300,000 clones, about 86% seen once. The V gene is TRBV11-2, the J gene TRBJ1-3, with 7 bases lining up with TRBD1. Sequenced input: peripheral blood. This TCR was sampled from a woman aged 25-40 years with COVID-19, enrolled during active disease. The CDR3 bases are TGTGCCAGCATCCCAGGGGGCTCTGGAAACACCATATATTTT. Protein product: CASIPGGSGNTIYF. The entire variable domain, with the rest obtained from reference TRBV11-2 and TRBJ1-3, is as follows: EAGVAQSPRYKIIEKRQSVAFWCNPISGHATLYWYQQILGQGPKLLIQFQNNGVVDDSQLPKDRFSAERLKGVDSTLKIQPAKLEDSAVYLCASIPGGSGNTIYFGEGSWLTVV.